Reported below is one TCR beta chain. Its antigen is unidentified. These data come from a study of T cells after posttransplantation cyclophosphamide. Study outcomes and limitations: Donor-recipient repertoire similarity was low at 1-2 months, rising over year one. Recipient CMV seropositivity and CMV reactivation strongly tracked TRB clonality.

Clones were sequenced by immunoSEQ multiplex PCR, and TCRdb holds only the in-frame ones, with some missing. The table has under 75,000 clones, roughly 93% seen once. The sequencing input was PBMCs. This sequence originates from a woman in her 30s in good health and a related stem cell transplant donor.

In DNA, the CDR3 is TGTGCCAGTAGTATAGGCCGCCGGGGGGGTTGGACCGGGGAGCTGTTTTTT. Translation: CASSIGRRGGWTGELFF. The rearrangement joins TRBV19 to TRBJ2-2; 8 nucleotides line up with TRBD2. The CDR3 covers 17 residues. The J segment lost 5 bases and the V segment lost 1 base, leaving 9 bases of the junction unmatched. Germline CDR1 and CDR2: LNHDA and SQIVND (reference sequence). Drawing the rest from reference TRBV19 and TRBJ2-2, the complete variable domain is DGGITQSPKYLFRKEGQNVTLSCEQNLNHDAMYWYRQDPGQGLRLIYYSQIVNDFQKGDIAEGYSVSREKKESFPLTVTSAQKNPTAFYLCASSIGRRGGWTGELFFGEGSRLTVL.